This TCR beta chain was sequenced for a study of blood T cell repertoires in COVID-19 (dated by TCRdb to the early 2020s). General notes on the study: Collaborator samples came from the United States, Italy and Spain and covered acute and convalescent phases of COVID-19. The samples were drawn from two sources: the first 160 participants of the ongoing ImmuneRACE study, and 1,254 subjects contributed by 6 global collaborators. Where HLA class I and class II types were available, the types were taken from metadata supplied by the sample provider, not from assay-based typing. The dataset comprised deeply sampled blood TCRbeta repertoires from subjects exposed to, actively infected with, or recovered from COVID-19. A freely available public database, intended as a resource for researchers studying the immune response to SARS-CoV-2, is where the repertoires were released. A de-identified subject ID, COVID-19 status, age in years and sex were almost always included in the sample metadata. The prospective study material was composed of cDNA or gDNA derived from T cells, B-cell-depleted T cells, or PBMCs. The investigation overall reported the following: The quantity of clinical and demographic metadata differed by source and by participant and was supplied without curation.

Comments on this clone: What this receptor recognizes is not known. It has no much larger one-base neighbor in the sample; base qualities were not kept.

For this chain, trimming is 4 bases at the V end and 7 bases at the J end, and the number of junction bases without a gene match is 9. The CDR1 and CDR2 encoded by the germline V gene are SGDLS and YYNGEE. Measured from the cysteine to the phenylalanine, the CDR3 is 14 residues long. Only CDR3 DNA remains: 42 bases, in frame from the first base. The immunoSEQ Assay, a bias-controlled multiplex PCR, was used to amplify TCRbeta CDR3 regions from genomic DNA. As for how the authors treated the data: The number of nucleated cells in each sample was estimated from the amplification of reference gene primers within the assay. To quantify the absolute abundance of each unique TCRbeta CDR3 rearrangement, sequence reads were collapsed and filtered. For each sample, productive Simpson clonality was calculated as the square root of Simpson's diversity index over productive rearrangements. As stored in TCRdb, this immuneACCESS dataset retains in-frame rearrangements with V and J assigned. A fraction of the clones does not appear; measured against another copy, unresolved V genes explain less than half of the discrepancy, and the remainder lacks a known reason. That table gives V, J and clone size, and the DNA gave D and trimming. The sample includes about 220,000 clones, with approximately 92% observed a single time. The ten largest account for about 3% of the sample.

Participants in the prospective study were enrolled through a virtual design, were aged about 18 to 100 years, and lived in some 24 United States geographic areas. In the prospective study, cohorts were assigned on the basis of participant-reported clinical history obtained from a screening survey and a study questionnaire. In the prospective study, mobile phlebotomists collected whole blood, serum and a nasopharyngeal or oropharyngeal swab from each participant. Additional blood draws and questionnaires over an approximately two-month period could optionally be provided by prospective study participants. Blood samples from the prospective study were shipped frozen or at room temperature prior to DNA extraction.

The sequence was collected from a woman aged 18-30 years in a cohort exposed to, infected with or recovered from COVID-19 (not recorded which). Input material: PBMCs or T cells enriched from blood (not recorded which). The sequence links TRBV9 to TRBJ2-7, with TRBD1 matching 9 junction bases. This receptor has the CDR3 CASSPSQGAGEQYF. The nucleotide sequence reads TGTGCCAGCAGCCCCTCACAGGGGGCAGGGGAGCAGTACTTC.